The present T cell receptor beta chain was sequenced within a study of cytomegalovirus exposure and HLA in healthy donors. General study findings and limits: A later analysis, which compared TCR beta chains of equal frequency, found the HLA-associated ones more clonally expanded. Later analysis identified a missense DCLRE1C variant that was linked to TCR beta V- and J-gene trimming.

The primer mix had 60 Vbeta and 13 Jbeta primers. Clones were sequenced by immunoSEQ multiplex PCR, and TCRdb holds only the in-frame ones, with some missing. The repertoire holds roughly 120,000 clones, with less than 80% as singletons. Note on this clone: What it recognizes is unknown.

Germline CDR1 is SGHVS and CDR2 is FQNEAQ. This CDR3 is built from 14 residues. The trim removed 5 bases at V and 6 bases at J, leaving 6 bases unmatched. J is TRBJ2-7 and V is TRBV7-8; 11 nucleotides match TRBD1. Sequenced input: PBMCs. The sequence was collected from a woman aged 45-60 years in good health and CMV-seropositive. The CDR3 reads CASSQQGQGGEQYF. Written as DNA, the CDR3 is TGTGCCAGCAGCCAACAGGGACAGGGGGGCGAGCAGTACTTC.